The clone carrying this TCR beta chain was counted a few times. Its antigen is not known. The sample comes from a study of cytomegalovirus exposure and HLA in healthy donors. Study-wide results and limits: According to a subsequent analysis, TCR clusters identified in the first cohort showed a tendency to co-occur across the 120 validation repertoires. Cytomegalovirus-associated TCR beta chains were listed, numbering around 150.

It was the approximately 110-subject validation cohort, separate from the approximately 670-subject first cohort, to which the donors belonged. The trim removed 8 bases at V and 4 bases at J, leaving 7 bases unmatched. CDR1 and CDR2 (germline): GTSNPN, SVGIG (reference sequence). The CDR3 sequence is 12 residues long. Only in-frame clones appear in the TCRdb table, and some are missing; sequencing was by immunoSEQ multiplex PCR. Among approximately 300,000 clones, approximately 90% were seen once, and the ten largest hold more than 0.8%. The sequence was collected from a woman in her late teens or twenties in good health and CMV-seronegative. Sequencing was carried out using PBMCs. The genes are TRBV30 and TRBJ1-1; 7 positions match TRBD1. CDR3 amino acids: CALDRGPTEAFF. The CDR3 DNA is TGTGCCCTGGATAGGGGGCCCACTGAAGCTTTCTTT.